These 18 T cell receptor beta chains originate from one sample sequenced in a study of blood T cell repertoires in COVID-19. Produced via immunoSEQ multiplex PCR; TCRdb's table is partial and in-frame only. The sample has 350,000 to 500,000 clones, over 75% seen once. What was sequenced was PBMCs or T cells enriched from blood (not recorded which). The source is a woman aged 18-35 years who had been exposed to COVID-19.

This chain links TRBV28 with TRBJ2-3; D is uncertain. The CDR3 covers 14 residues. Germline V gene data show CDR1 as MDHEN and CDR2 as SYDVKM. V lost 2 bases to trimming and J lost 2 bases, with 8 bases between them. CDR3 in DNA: TGTGCCAGCAGTTTAATCCAGTTCACAGATACGCAGTATTTT. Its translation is CASSLIQFTDTQYF.

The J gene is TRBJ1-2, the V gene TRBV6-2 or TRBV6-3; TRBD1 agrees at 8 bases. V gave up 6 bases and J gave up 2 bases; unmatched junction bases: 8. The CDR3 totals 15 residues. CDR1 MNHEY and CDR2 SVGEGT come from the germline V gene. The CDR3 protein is CASSPGSGGNYGYTF. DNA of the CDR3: TGTGCCAGCAGCCCGGGCTCAGGGGGCAACTATGGCTACACCTTC.

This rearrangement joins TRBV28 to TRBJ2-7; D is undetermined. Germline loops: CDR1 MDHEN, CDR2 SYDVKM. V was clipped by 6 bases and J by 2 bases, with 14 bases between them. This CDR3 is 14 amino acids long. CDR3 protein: CASSPRRPAYEQYF. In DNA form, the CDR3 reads TGTGCCAGCAGCCCGCGTCGTCCGGCCTACGAGCAGTACTTC.

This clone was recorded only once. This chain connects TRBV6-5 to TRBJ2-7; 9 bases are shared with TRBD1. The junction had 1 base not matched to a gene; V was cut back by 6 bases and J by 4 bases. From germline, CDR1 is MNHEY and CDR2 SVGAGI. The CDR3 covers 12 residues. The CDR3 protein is CASRTGGYEQYF. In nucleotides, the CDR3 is TGTGCCAGCAGGACAGGGGGTTACGAGCAGTACTTC.

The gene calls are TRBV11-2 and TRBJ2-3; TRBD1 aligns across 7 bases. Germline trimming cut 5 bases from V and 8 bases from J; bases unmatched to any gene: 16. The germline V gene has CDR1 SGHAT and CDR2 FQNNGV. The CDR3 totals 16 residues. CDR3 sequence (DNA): TGTGCCAGCAGCCAAGGCCTGACAGGGATGGCCGGTACGCAGTATTTT. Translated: CASSQGLTGMAGTQYF. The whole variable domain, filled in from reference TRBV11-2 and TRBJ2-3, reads EAGVAQSPRYKIIEKRQSVAFWCNPISGHATLYWYQQILGQGPKLLIQFQNNGVVDDSQLPKDRFSAERLKGVDSTLKIQPAKLEDSAVYLCASSQGLTGMAGTQYFGPGTRLTVL.

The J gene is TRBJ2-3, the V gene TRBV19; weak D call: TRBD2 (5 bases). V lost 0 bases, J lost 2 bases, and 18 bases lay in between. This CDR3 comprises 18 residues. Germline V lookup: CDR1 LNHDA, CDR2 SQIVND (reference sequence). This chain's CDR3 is CASSIDPSGLPSTDTQYF. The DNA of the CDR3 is TGTGCCAGTAGTATAGACCCCTCCGGACTCCCCTCCACAGATACGCAGTATTTT. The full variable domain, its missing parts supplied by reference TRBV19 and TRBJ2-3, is DGGITQSPKYLFRKEGQNVTLSCEQNLNHDAMYWYRQDPGQGLRLIYYSQIVNDFQKGDIAEGYSVSREKKESFPLTVTSAQKNPTAFYLCASSIDPSGLPSTDTQYFGPGTRLTVL.

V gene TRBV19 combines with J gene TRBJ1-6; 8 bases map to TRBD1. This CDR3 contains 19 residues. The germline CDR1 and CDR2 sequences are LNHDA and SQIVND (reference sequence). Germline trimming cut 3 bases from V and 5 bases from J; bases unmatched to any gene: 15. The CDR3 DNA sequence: TGTGCCAGTAGTATCCCCCCCCACCGGGCAGGGGGCCATAATTCACCCCTCCACTTT. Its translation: CASSIPPHRAGGHNSPLHF.

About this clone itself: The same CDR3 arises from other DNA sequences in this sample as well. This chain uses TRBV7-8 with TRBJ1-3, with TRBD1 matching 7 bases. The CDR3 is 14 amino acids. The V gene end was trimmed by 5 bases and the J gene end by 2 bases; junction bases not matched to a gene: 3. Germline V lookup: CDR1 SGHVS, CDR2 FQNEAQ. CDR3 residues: CASSPGTAGNTIYF. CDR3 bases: TGTGCCAGCAGCCCAGGGACAGCTGGAAACACCATATATTTT.

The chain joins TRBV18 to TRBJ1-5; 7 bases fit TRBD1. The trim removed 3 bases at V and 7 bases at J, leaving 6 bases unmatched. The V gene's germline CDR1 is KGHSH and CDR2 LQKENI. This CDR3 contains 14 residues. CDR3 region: CASSPGQDSQPQHF. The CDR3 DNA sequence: TGTGCCAGCTCACCTGGACAGGACAGCCAGCCCCAGCATTTT.

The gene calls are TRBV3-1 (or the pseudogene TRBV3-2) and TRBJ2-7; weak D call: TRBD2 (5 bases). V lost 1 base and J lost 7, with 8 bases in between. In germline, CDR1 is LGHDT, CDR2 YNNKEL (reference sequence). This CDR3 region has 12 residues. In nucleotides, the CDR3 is TGTGCCAGCAGCCAAGCCGGCGGGGAGCAGTACTTC. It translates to CASSQAGGEQYF.

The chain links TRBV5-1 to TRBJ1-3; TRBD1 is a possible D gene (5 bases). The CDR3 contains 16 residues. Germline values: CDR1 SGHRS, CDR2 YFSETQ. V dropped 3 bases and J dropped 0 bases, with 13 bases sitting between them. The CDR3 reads CASSYSDITSGNTIYF. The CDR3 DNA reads TGCGCCAGCAGCTATTCGGACATCACCTCTGGAAACACCATATATTTT.

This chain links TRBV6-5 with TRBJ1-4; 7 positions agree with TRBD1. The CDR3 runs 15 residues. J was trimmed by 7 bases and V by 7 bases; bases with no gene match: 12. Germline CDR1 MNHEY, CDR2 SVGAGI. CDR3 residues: CASNATGHLGEKLFF. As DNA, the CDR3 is TGTGCCAGCAACGCGACAGGGCACCTGGGTGAAAAACTGTTTTTT.

The CDR3 nucleotides are TGTGCCAGCAGCTTGGGGATGGGGCGGGGGAATGAGCAGTTCTTC. As protein: CASSLGMGRGNEQFF. The chain combines TRBV5-6 with TRBJ2-1, with TRBD2 identical over 7 bases. Germline loops: CDR1 SGHDT, CDR2 YYEEEE. The junction had 7 bases not matched to a gene; V was cut back by 0 bases and J by 7 bases. The length of the CDR3 is 15 residues.

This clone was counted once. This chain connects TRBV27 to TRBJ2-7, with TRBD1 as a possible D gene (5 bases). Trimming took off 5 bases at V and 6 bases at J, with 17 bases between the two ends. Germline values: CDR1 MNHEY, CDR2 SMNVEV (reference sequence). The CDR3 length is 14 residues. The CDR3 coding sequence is TGTGCCAGCAGTCAAGACAGCCCCCCACTCGAGCAGTACTTC. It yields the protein CASSQDSPPLEQYF.

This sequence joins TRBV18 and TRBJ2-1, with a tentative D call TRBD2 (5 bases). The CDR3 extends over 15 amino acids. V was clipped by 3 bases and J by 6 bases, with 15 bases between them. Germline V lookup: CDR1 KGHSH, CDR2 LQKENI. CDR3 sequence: CASSPKSPGFNEQFF. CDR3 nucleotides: TGTGCCAGCTCACCCAAAAGCCCGGGGTTCAATGAGCAGTTCTTC.

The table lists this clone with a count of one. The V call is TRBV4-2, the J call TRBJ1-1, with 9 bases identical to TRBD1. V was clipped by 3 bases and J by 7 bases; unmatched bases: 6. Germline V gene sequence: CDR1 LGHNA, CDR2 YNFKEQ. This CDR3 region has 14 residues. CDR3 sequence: CASSQTGGFGEAFF. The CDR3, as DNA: TGTGCCAGCAGCCAGACAGGGGGGTTTGGTGAAGCTTTCTTT.

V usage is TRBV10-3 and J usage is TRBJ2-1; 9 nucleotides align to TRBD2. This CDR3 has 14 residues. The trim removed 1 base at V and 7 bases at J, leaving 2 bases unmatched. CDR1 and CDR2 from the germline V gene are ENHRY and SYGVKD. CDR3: CAISEWGLANEQFF. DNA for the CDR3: TGTGCCATCAGTGAGTGGGGACTAGCTAATGAGCAGTTCTTC.

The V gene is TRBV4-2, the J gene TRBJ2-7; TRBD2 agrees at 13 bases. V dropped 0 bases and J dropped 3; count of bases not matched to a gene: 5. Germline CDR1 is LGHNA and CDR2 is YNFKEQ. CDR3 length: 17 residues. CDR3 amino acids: CASSQDFGTSGNYEQYF. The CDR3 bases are TGTGCCAGCAGCCAAGATTTTGGGACTAGCGGGAACTACGAGCAGTACTTC.